This TCR beta chain was observed in a study of blood T cells in healthy people across ages. Whole-study findings and limits: Researchers judged that diversity estimates from one million T cells fell short of true values.

Then a second PCR, running about 7 to 11 cycles, was carried out with a sample-barcoded 5' primer and a J-beta primer mix. A template-switch adaptor with 12 random nucleotides tagged each cDNA molecule. TCRdb analysed the 5' RACE reads with MiXCR anew, one entry per CDR3 protein. The top ten clones hold approximately 15% of a sample with 650,000 or so distinct CDR3 sequences, roughly half of them seen once. In terms of origin and age, donors were healthy Caucasian individuals from Russia aged about 6 to 95. Extraction yielded at least 5 micrograms of total RNA per sample. The CDR3 is 16 residues long. Germline loops: CDR1 KGHDR, CDR2 SFDVKD. J was trimmed by 3 bases and V by 0 bases; bases with no gene match: 4. On this clonotype itself: Its antigen is still unknown.

Sequencing used blood. The rearrangement uses TRBV24-1 and TRBJ2-5, with 9 bases identical to TRBD1. This sequence was found in a woman aged 80 or older in good health. The CDR3 sequence is CATSDLTGGQEETQYF. CDR3 sequence (DNA): TGTGCCACCAGTGATTTGACAGGGGGCCAAGAAGAGACCCAGTACTTC.